Presented here are 10 T cell receptor beta chains from one specimen sequenced in a study of shared clonotypes between healthy human individuals. The method was immunoSEQ multiplex PCR; TCRdb's version includes in-frame clones alone and lacks a portion of them. The sample has 550,000 to 700,000 clones; around 73% are singletons. Sequenced sample: memory CD4+ T cells sorted from blood. The subset here: CD45RA-negative fraction. These receptors originate from a young woman in good health.

The chain joins TRBV7-8 to TRBJ1-5; D not resolved. The CDR3 extends over 12 amino acids. The ends were cut back, 2 bases at V and 6 bases at J, with 5 bases in the middle. Germline CDR1 is SGHVS and CDR2 is FQNEAQ. CDR3 protein: CASSLRSQPQHF. The CDR3 nucleotides read TGTGCCAGCAGCTTAAGGAGTCAGCCCCAGCATTTT. The variable domain in full, completed from reference TRBV7-8 and TRBJ1-5, reads GAGVSQSPRYKVAKRGQDVALRCDPISGHVSLFWYQQALGQGPEFLTYFQNEAQLDKSGLPSDRFFAERPEGSVSTLKIQRTQQEDSAVYLCASSLRSQPQHFGDGTRLSIL.

The genes are TRBV6-5 and TRBJ2-7, with TRBD2 as a possible D gene (5 bases). The CDR3 is 15 residues long. Germline V lookup: CDR1 MNHEY, CDR2 SVGAGI. V lost 0 bases and J lost 7, with 16 bases in between. The CDR3 nucleotides are TGTGCCAGCAGTTACTCGCCTAGCATAGTAGGGGAGCAGTACTTC. Translation gives CASSYSPSIVGEQYF.

The chain uses TRBV30 and TRBJ1-2; no clear D gene. Germline CDR1 and CDR2: GTSNPN and SVGIG (reference sequence). The CDR3 has 14 residues. V lost 2 bases and J 7 bases, leaving 17 bases between the germline ends. The CDR3 is CAWSLALSSGGYTF. Written as DNA, the CDR3 is TGTGCCTGGAGTTTGGCTCTGAGTAGCGGTGGCTACACCTTC.

The table lists this clone with a count of one. V and J are TRBV10-3 and TRBJ2-4, with TRBD1 matching 7 bases. V lost 2 bases, J lost 5 bases, and 15 bases stayed unmatched. CDR1 is ENHRY, CDR2 SYGVKD, per germline. The CDR3 is 18 amino acids. This chain's CDR3 is CAISEGPTGATGQNIQYF. Here the CDR3 DNA reads TGTGCCATCAGTGAGGGCCCTACAGGGGCGACGGGTCAAAACATTCAGTACTTC.

The chain joins TRBV7-8 to TRBJ1-5; D is perhaps TRBD1 (5 bases). Germline assignment: CDR1 SGHVS and CDR2 FQNEAQ. V lost 1 base to trimming and J lost 2 bases, with 6 bases between them. The CDR3 runs to 14 residues. This CDR3 reads CASSLVRGNQPQHF. CDR3 nucleotides: TGTGCCAGCAGCTTAGTCAGGGGCAATCAGCCCCAGCATTTT. The variable domain in full, completed from reference TRBV7-8 and TRBJ1-5, reads GAGVSQSPRYKVAKRGQDVALRCDPISGHVSLFWYQQALGQGPEFLTYFQNEAQLDKSGLPSDRFFAERPEGSVSTLKIQRTQQEDSAVYLCASSLVRGNQPQHFGDGTRLSIL.

This chain connects TRBV18 to TRBJ1-1, with 10 bases identical to TRBD1. Germline CDR1 is KGHSH and CDR2 is LQKENI. V lost 3 bases and J lost 5; bases outside the gene matches: 9. The CDR3 has 16 amino acids. CDR3 coding DNA: TGTGCCAGCTCACCTCTAGGGACAGGGGACAAAACTGAAGCTTTCTTT. It codes for CASSPLGTGDKTEAFF.

In regard to this clone: The sample has other DNA sequences that encode this CDR3 too. The V call is TRBV19, the J call TRBJ2-5, with D unclear. CDR3 length: 13 residues. Trimming removed 6 bases at V and 5 bases at J, with 13 bases between. Germline CDR1 is LNHDA and CDR2 is SQIVND (reference sequence). CDR3 in amino acids: CASSPTGGETQYF. Written as DNA, the CDR3 is TGTGCCAGTAGCCCGACTGGTGGCGAGACCCAGTACTTC.

This chain connects TRBV6-5 to TRBJ1-5, with D hard to call. CDR3 length: 15 residues. V lost 0 bases and J lost 4, with 10 bases in between. In germline, CDR1 is MNHEY, CDR2 SVGAGI. This CDR3 is CASSYSLMGNQPQHF. For the CDR3, the DNA is TGTGCCAGCAGTTACTCTTTGATGGGAAATCAGCCCCAGCATTTT.

The V gene is TRBV28, the J gene TRBJ2-3, with D hard to call. This CDR3 is 12 amino acids long. Looked up from germline, CDR1 is MDHEN and CDR2 is SYDVKM. Trimming stripped 5 bases from V and 7 bases from J, with 10 bases between. CDR3 coding DNA: TGTGCCAGCAGTAGCCAGATTTATACGCAGTATTTT. Protein sequence: CASSSQIYTQYF.

The rearrangement uses TRBV4-1 and TRBJ2-2; no reliable D call. The CDR3 length is 14 residues. Per the germline V gene, CDR1 is MGHRA and CDR2 is YSYEKL. V gave up 6 bases and J gave up 0 bases, with 8 bases separating them. CDR3 in amino acids: CASRANANTGELFF. DNA of the CDR3: TGCGCCAGCAGGGCTAATGCGAACACCGGGGAGCTGTTTTTT.